One sample yielded the 30 T cell receptor beta chains listed below, sequenced in a study of spatial heterogeneity in lung cancer (dated by TCRdb to the late 2010s). Study-wide findings and limitations: The number of expanded intratumoral alpha and beta TCRs correlated with the tumor nonsynonymous mutation count.

The time point label, as the study defines it: sample taken at primary tumor resection. No antigens are known for them. The method was 5' RACE. Sequencing instrument: NextSeq 500. TCRdb took the public reads, trimmed them with fastp at Q25, ran MiXCR for clone calling and kept in-frame beta chains. Each record represents a unique CDR3 protein, reported with the most common genes and DNA among its rows. The sample table shows around 4,800 distinct CDR3 sequences, and approximately 13% are seen once. Of the sample, around 24% is held by the ten largest clones. The source material was lung tumor tissue, sampled at surgery. These receptors came from a male donor with early-stage non-small cell lung cancer.

This clonotype appeared many times. This beta chain is a stray read from a library made for alpha chains; its abundance is not meaningful. V is TRBV12-3 or TRBV12-4 and J is TRBJ2-1; D might be TRBD1 (6 bases). The CDR3 loop spans 15 amino acids. The germline V and J ends were trimmed by 4 bases and 4 bases, with 14 bases remaining between them. In nucleotides, the CDR3 is TGTGCCAGCAGTTCCATGGGGACACCTTACAATGAGCAGTTCTTC. It translates to CASSSMGTPYNEQFF.

This clonotype was detected ten times or more. As an off-target read in a library built for alpha chains, this beta chain has a frequency of little significance. V usage is TRBV20-1 and J usage is TRBJ2-4; D assignment may be TRBD1 or TRBD2 (5 bases each). The CDR3 has 18 residues. CDR1 is DFQATT and CDR2 is SNEGSKA in the germline V gene (reference sequence). With 3 bases removed from V and 0 bases from J, the gap between germline ends came to 21 bases. The CDR3 nucleotides read TGCAGTGCTAGCCCCGGGACCCCAGTGAGAATAGCCAAAAACATTCAGTACTTC. It encodes CSASPGTPVRIAKNIQYF.

This clonotype appeared a few times. This beta chain is an off-target read within a library intended for alpha chains, so its frequency means little. This rearrangement joins TRBV6-5 to TRBJ2-7; D gene ambiguous. The CDR3 covers 13 residues. V dropped 6 bases and J dropped 1 base, with 10 bases sitting between them. The V gene's germline CDR1 is MNHEY and CDR2 SVGAGI. CDR3 nucleotides: TGTGCCAGCAGCAAGGACGGATCCTACGAGCAGTACTTC. Encoded protein: CASSKDGSYEQYF.

This clonotype was seen repeatedly, ten times or more. The size of this beta chain means little, since it is a stray read in a library made for alpha chains. The V and J genes are TRBV5-1 and TRBJ2-1; TRBD2 matches 8 bases. From germline, CDR1 is SGHRS and CDR2 YFSETQ. Losses at the gene ends were 2 bases for V and 8 bases for J; bases not matched to a gene: 9. The length of the CDR3 is 15 residues. The CDR3 here is CASSLKLAGHDEQFF. The CDR3 DNA is TGCGCCAGCAGCTTAAAGCTAGCGGGCCACGATGAGCAGTTCTTC.

This clonotype was seen ten or more times. Because the library targeted alpha chains, this beta chain is an off-target read whose size means little. The chain uses TRBV28 and TRBJ2-7; no reliable D call. The CDR3 sequence is 14 residues long. Germline V CDR1 and CDR2: MDHEN, SYDVKM. Trimming shortened V by 2 bases and J by 0 bases, and 8 bases separated the two germline ends. The CDR3 sequence: CASSLSLPSYEQYF. The CDR3 DNA follows: TGTGCCAGCAGTTTAAGTCTCCCCTCCTACGAGCAGTACTTC.

This clonotype has at least ten counts. The library was built for alpha chains, so this beta chain is an off-target read and its size means little. This chain connects TRBV6-2 or TRBV6-3 to TRBJ2-7, with TRBD2 matching over 13 bases. From germline, CDR1 is MNHEY and CDR2 SVGEGT. V was pared by 4 bases and J by 9 bases, with 12 bases of the junction left unmatched. The CDR3 is made up of 16 amino acids. CDR3 loop: CASSSHGLAGDIVQYF. In DNA form, the CDR3 reads TGTGCCAGCAGTTCCCACGGACTAGCGGGAGATATTGTGCAGTACTTC.

This clonotype appeared many times. A library made for alpha chains picked up this beta chain off target, so its size means little. This chain's CDR3 is CASSLDRQDTQYF. CDR3 DNA: TGTGCCAGCTCACTGGACAGGCAGGATACGCAGTATTTT. The V and J genes are TRBV18 and TRBJ2-3; the match to TRBD1 covers 7 bases. V was clipped by 4 bases and J by 6 bases; unmatched bases: 4. The CDR3 has 13 amino acids. CDR1 and CDR2 (germline): KGHSH, LQKENI.

This clonotype rates as large. Being off target in a library aimed at alpha chains, this beta chain has a size of little meaning. The chain couples TRBV11-2 to TRBJ2-3; D unresolved. The CDR3 runs 12 residues. Germline V gene lookup returns CDR1 SGHAT and CDR2 FQNNGV. V lost 5 bases and J lost 2, with 5 bases in between. CDR3 in amino acids: CASSHFTDTQYF. CDR3 bases: TGTGCCAGCAGCCACTTCACAGATACGCAGTATTTT.

The sample holds many counts of this clonotype. This beta chain slipped into a library made for alpha chains as a stray read, so its size is not meaningful. This sequence joins TRBV5-1 and TRBJ2-5; 7 bases match TRBD1. CDR3 size: 14 residues. In germline, CDR1 is SGHRS, CDR2 YFSETQ. V lost 4 bases, J lost 1 base, and 4 bases stayed unmatched. CDR3 loop: CASSGRTGQETQYF. Here the CDR3 DNA reads TGCGCCAGCAGCGGAAGGACAGGCCAAGAGACCCAGTACTTC.

In its sample, this clonotype was seen many times. This beta chain represents an off-target read in a library built for alpha chains; its size is of limited meaning. The V and J genes are TRBV10-3 and TRBJ2-2; D remains unclear. Germline lookup yields CDR1 ENHRY and CDR2 SYGVKD. There are 14 residues in the CDR3. V dropped 5 bases and J dropped 0 bases, with 7 bases sitting between them. The CDR3 spells CAISQNSNTGELFF. In DNA, the CDR3 is TGTGCCATCAGTCAGAATTCGAACACCGGGGAGCTGTTTTTT.

To note about this clonotype: This beta chain came through as a stray read in a library set up for alpha chains, and its size says little. The genes are TRBV6-5 and TRBJ2-1; 8 nucleotides agree with TRBD2. The V gene end was trimmed by 6 bases and the J gene end by 8 bases; junction bases not matched to a gene: 12. The CDR3 spans 15 residues. The germline V gene has CDR1 MNHEY and CDR2 SVGAGI. The CDR3 spells CASSSPLTGGDEQFF. The DNA for the CDR3 is TGTGCCAGCAGCTCTCCCCTGACGGGAGGGGATGAGCAGTTCTTC.

This clonotype is labeled as medium-sized (0.01 to 0.1%). Because this beta chain is a stray read in a library intended to capture alpha chains, its abundance should not be given much weight. The chain recombines TRBV3-1 with TRBJ1-1, with 8 bases matching TRBD1. Germline loops: CDR1 LGHDT, CDR2 YNNKEL (reference sequence). The CDR3 contains 16 residues. Trimming cost V 0 bases and J 2 bases; bases outside gene matches: 5. The CDR3 DNA reads as TGTGCCAGCAGCCAAGATTCAGGGGGCGCAAACACTGAAGCTTTCTTT. Amino acids: CASSQDSGGANTEAFF.

In its sample, this clonotype ranks as medium-sized. The library was built for alpha chains, so this beta chain is an off-target read and its size means little. The chain joins TRBV30 to TRBJ2-5; D tentatively fits TRBD1 or TRBD2 (5 bases each). Germline loops: CDR1 GTSNPN, CDR2 SVGIG (reference sequence). V lost 2 bases, J lost 5 bases, and 9 bases lay in between. This CDR3 has 12 amino acids. The CDR3 spells CAWSSEGETQYF. The CDR3 nucleotides read TGTGCCTGGAGTTCTGAGGGGGAGACCCAGTACTTC.

Notes on this clonotype: This beta chain is a stray read from a library made for alpha chains; its abundance is not meaningful. This chain links TRBV12-3 or TRBV12-4 with TRBJ2-1; TRBD2 might be the D (5 bases). V was pared by 7 bases and J by 0 bases, with 22 bases between. The CDR3 consists of 18 residues. The DNA of the CDR3 is TGTGCCAGCACCTCCAGGACCAGAGGGATAATCTCCTACAATGAGCAGTTCTTC. This encodes CASTSRTRGIISYNEQFF.

This clonotype appeared many times. A library made for alpha chains picked up this beta chain off target, so its size means little. DNA for the CDR3: TGCAGTGCTAGAGACGTAGCGGGAGGGACCTACGAGCAGTACTTC. It is translated as CSARDVAGGTYEQYF. V gene TRBV20-1 combines with J gene TRBJ2-7; 11 bases line up with TRBD2. With V trimmed by 0 bases and J by 2 bases, 3 bases remained unmatched. This CDR3 comprises 15 residues. CDR1 DFQATT and CDR2 SNEGSKA come from the germline V gene (reference sequence).

This clonotype has more than one count but fewer than ten. This beta chain appears as a stray read in a library generated for alpha chains; its size is not informative. V usage is TRBV2 and J usage is TRBJ2-2; 7 bases align to TRBD1. V shed 6 bases and J 4 bases; nucleotides not matched to a gene: 11. Germline assignment: CDR1 SNHLY and CDR2 FYNNEI. The CDR3 has 16 amino acids. The CDR3: CASRGAGGQITGELFF. The CDR3, as DNA: TGTGCCAGCAGGGGAGCAGGGGGACAGATCACCGGGGAGCTGTTTTTT.

This clonotype was counted ten times or more. Since the library was made to target alpha chains, this beta chain is a stray read and its abundance is not meaningful. This chain joins TRBV20-1 and TRBJ1-3; 7 bases are a match to TRBD1. Losses at the gene ends were 3 bases for V and 3 bases for J; bases not matched to a gene: 5. Germline loops: CDR1 DFQATT, CDR2 SNEGSKA (reference sequence). The CDR3 loop spans 14 amino acids. CDR3 in amino acids: CSARRGGFGNTIYF. The DNA of the CDR3 is TGCAGTGCTAGGCGAGGGGGCTTTGGAAACACCATATATTTT.

This clonotype has at least ten counts. Little can be read into the size of this beta chain, an off-target read in a library designed for alpha chains. The V gene is TRBV14, the J gene TRBJ2-1; weak D call: TRBD2 (6 bases). The CDR3 has 13 residues. Germline V gene data show CDR1 as SGHDN and CDR2 as FVKESK. The ends were cut back, 0 bases at V and 9 bases at J, with 9 bases in the middle. The CDR3 sequence is CASSQDGGSEQFF. The DNA of the CDR3 is TGTGCCAGCAGCCAAGATGGGGGGAGTGAGCAGTTCTTC. The full variable domain, completed using reference TRBV14 and TRBJ2-1, is EAGVTQFPSHSVIEKGQTVTLRCDPISGHDNLYWYRRVMGKEIKFLLHFVKESKQDESGMPNNRFLAERTGGTYSTLKVQPAELEDSGVYFCASSQDGGSEQFFGPGTRLTVL.

This clonotype was observed many times. As an off-target read in a library built for alpha chains, this beta chain has a frequency of little significance. The chain links TRBV29-1 to TRBJ1-2; 12 nucleotides align to TRBD1. The CDR3 length is 15 residues. Germline V gene sequence: CDR1 SQVTM, CDR2 ANQGSEA. With 0 bases clipped from V and 6 bases from J, the junction kept 5 bases outside the gene matches. CDR3 nucleotide sequence: TGCAGCGTTGAAGAGGGGACAGGGGGCAGCGATGGCTACACCTTC. Its translation: CSVEEGTGGSDGYTF.

This clonotype counts as medium-sized. This beta chain lies outside the target of a library built for alpha chains; its clone size means little. The V and J genes are TRBV12-3 or TRBV12-4 and TRBJ1-6; D is possibly TRBD1 (5 bases). CDR3 length equals 13 residues. V was clipped by 3 bases and J by 7 bases, with 7 bases between them. Here the CDR3 reads CASSLGGNSPLHF. As DNA, the CDR3 is TGTGCCAGCAGTTTGGGGGGGAATTCACCCCTCCACTTT.

This clonotype was seen repeatedly, ten times or more. Because the library targeted alpha chains, this beta chain is an off-target read whose size means little. The rearrangement uses TRBV12-3 or TRBV12-4 and TRBJ2-2; D call uncertain. Trimming left V 1 base short and J 1 base short, with 4 bases between. The CDR3 spans 14 residues. The CDR3 bases are TGTGCCAGCAGTTTAGTTCTGAACACCGGGGAGCTGTTTTTT. As protein: CASSLVLNTGELFF.

This clonotype was observed at least ten times. This beta chain turned up in a library designed for alpha chains; as an off-target read, its abundance says little. This chain links TRBV20-1 with TRBJ2-7; D is unresolved. Germline V gene data show CDR1 as DFQATT and CDR2 as SNEGSKA (reference sequence). This CDR3 is 13 amino acids long. V was trimmed by 2 bases and J by 4 bases, leaving 12 bases between them. The CDR3 region has the DNA TGCAGTGCTAGACCTCCCGGTGTTTACGAGCAGTACTTC. It translates to CSARPPGVYEQYF.

The sample holds many counts of this clonotype. The library was designed around alpha chains, so this beta chain is a stray read whose abundance carries little weight. This chain's CDR3 is CASSHIWGAGGNQPQHF. Written as DNA, the CDR3 is TGCGCCAGCAGCCATATTTGGGGGGCGGGTGGCAATCAGCCCCAGCATTTT. The chain has TRBV4-3 and TRBJ1-5; D might be TRBD1 (6 bases). Per the germline V gene, CDR1 is LGHNA and CDR2 is YSLEER. This CDR3 region has 17 residues. Between the trimmed V and J ends, which lost 3 bases and 2 bases, there was a span of 17 bases.

In this sample, this clonotype is medium-sized. This beta chain came through as a stray read in a library set up for alpha chains, and its size says little. V is TRBV4-3 and J is TRBJ1-1; a weak D match, TRBD1 (6 bases). CDR3 length: 13 residues. Germline assignment: CDR1 LGHNA and CDR2 YSLEER. The V gene lost 4 bases and the J gene lost 6 bases, with 12 bases spanning the gap. The chain's CDR3 is CASSLGGLAEAFF. CDR3 coding DNA: TGCGCCAGCAGCCTAGGGGGGCTCGCTGAAGCTTTCTTT.

At least ten counts were recorded for this clonotype. Because this beta chain is a stray read in a library intended to capture alpha chains, its abundance should not be given much weight. V usage is TRBV28 and J usage is TRBJ2-7, with a possible D match to TRBD1 (5 bases). The V end lost 5 bases, the J end lost 4 bases, and 9 bases lay between the germline ends. The CDR3 is 12 residues long. Germline loops: CDR1 MDHEN, CDR2 SYDVKM. CDR3 DNA sequence: TGTGCCAGCAGTAGGTACAGGTACGAGCAGTACTTC. Its translation is CASSRYRYEQYF.

This clonotype was recorded at least ten times. This beta chain is a stray sequence in a library constructed for alpha chains; its clone size is not meaningful. The chain combines TRBV29-1 with TRBJ2-5; D remains ambiguous. This CDR3 is 12 amino acids long. The germline V gene has CDR1 SQVTM and CDR2 ANQGSEA. V lost 6 bases to trimming and J lost 2 bases, with 10 bases between them. CDR3 nucleotide sequence: TGCAGCGTAGAGACTTATCAAGAGACCCAGTACTTC. Translated: CSVETYQETQYF.

Within the sample, this clonotype is medium-sized (0.01 to 0.1%). This beta chain represents an off-target read in a library built for alpha chains; its size is of limited meaning. The CDR3 DNA reads TGTGCCAGCAGCTTAGACAATCTGGGGGTTTACGAGCAGTACTTC. Its translation is CASSLDNLGVYEQYF. The chain recombines TRBV7-8 with TRBJ2-7; D may correspond to TRBD1 or TRBD2 (5 bases each). Germline CDR1 SGHVS, CDR2 FQNEAQ. CDR3 length: 15 residues. V gave up 1 base and J gave up 4 bases, with 14 bases separating them.

As regards this clonotype: Since a much larger clone is just one base distant, this may be a read error. This beta chain slipped into a library made for alpha chains as a stray read, so its size is not meaningful. V usage is TRBV5-1 and J usage is TRBJ2-1; 9 bases fit TRBD2. The germline V gene has CDR1 SGHRS and CDR2 YFSETQ. The length of the CDR3 is 19 residues. This CDR3 reads CASSLIPSGAPSSYNERFF. The CDR3 nucleotides read TGCGCCAGCAGCTTGATCCCTAGCGGGGCCCCGAGCTCCTACAATGAGCGGTTCTTC. Drawing the rest from reference TRBV5-1 and TRBJ2-1, the complete variable domain is KAGVTQTPRYLIKTRGQQVTLSCSPISGHRSVSWYQQTPGQGLQFLFEYFSETQRNKGNFPGRFSGRQFSNSRSEMNVSTLELGDSALYLCASSLIPSGAPSSYNERFFGPGTRLTVL.

The table lists this clonotype with many counts. This beta chain is an off-target read within a library intended for alpha chains, so its frequency means little. The chain employs TRBV20-1 and TRBJ2-3; D is undetermined. Germline CDR1 DFQATT, CDR2 SNEGSKA (reference sequence). There are 13 residues in the CDR3. V was shortened by 2 bases and J by 0 bases, with 6 bases between the two germline ends. CDR3 coding DNA: TGCAGTGCTAGAAAACGGAGCACAGATACGCAGTATTTT. Encoded protein: CSARKRSTDTQYF.

This clonotype was counted ten times or more. Within a library made for alpha chains, this beta chain is off target, and its count is uninformative. J is TRBJ2-5 and V is TRBV20-1; D gene ambiguous. The CDR3 has 13 amino acids. The V end was cut by 5 bases, the J end by 4 bases, with 14 bases between. Germline V gives CDR1 DFQATT, CDR2 SNEGSKA (reference sequence). The CDR3 region has the DNA TGCAGTGCTCTCCCCCCAACGAGAGAGACCCAGTACTTC. Its translation is CSALPPTRETQYF.